These 5 T cell receptor beta chains share one sample of origin, sequenced in a study of PD-L1 blockade in urothelial cancer. This table comes from immunoSEQ multiplex PCR, and its TCRdb copy is limited to in-frame clones, with some not included. The repertoire has some 50,000 clones, roughly nine tenths of them found once; the top ten carry approximately 15%. The time point denotes: pretreatment peripheral blood. This specimen consisted of PBMCs, obtained around atezolizumab (anti-PD-L1) treatment. Receptors originate from a woman aged 55-69 years with urothelial cancer.

This chain connects TRBV28 to TRBJ2-6; 12 nucleotides match TRBD2. CDR3 length equals 20 residues. Germline-derived CDR1 and CDR2 are MDHEN and SYDVKM. Germline trimming cut 5 bases from V and 4 bases from J; bases unmatched to any gene: 15. In nucleotides, the CDR3 is TGTGCCAGCAGTGTTACCGGACTAGCGGGAATATTTAGGGGGGCCAACGTCCTGACTTTC. Translation gives CASSVTGLAGIFRGANVLTF.

The chain carries TRBV10-3 and TRBJ2-1; D is ambiguous. CDR3 size: 12 residues. CDR1 ENHRY and CDR2 SYGVKD come from the germline V gene. The CDR3 sequence is CASRDYYNEQFF. The CDR3 DNA follows: TGTGCTAGCCGAGATTACTACAATGAGCAGTTCTTC.

This clone was found a few times. The chain couples TRBV11-2 to TRBJ1-5; no firm D call. V was shortened by 6 bases and J by 10 bases, with 16 bases between the two germline ends. The germline V gene has CDR1 SGHAT and CDR2 FQNNGV. The length of the CDR3 is 13 residues. CDR3 in DNA: TGTGCCAGCAGAAATAGCGCCGGGGAACCCCAGCATTTT. Encoded protein: CASRNSAGEPQHF.

The J gene is TRBJ2-2, the V gene TRBV7-2; a weak D match, TRBD1 (7 bases). The CDR3 has 17 residues. Germline V gives CDR1 SGHTA, CDR2 FQGNSA. Trimming stripped 4 bases from V and 2 bases from J, with 17 bases between. In nucleotides, the CDR3 is TGTGCCAGCAGCTGGGGGGTTTCAGGGGGAAACACCGGGGAGCTGTTTTTT. Residues: CASSWGVSGGNTGELFF.

This clone was detected once. J is TRBJ1-5 and V is TRBV27, with no clear D. The V gene lost 6 bases and the J gene lost 2 bases, with 14 bases spanning the gap. The CDR3 loop spans 15 amino acids. The germline CDR1 and CDR2 sequences are MNHEY and SMNVEV (reference sequence). CDR3 residues: CASRLGGQRNQPQHF. CDR3 in DNA: TGTGCCAGCAGACTCGGAGGGCAACGCAATCAGCCCCAGCATTTT.